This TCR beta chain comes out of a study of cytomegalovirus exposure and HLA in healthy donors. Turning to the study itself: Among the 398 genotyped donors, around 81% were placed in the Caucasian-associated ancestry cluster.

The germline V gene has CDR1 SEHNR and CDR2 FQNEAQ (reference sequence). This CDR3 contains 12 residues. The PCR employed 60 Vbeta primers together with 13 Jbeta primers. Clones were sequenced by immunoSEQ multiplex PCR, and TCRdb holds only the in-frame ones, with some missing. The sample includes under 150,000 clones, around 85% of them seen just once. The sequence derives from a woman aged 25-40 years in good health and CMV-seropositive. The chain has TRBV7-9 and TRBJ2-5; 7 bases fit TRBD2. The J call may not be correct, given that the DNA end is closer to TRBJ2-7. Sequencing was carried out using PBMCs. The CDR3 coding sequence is TGTGCCAGCACTCTGGGGGGGACCGAGCAGTACTTC. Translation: CASTLGGTEQYF.